The 29 T cell receptor beta chains given below trace back to one sample, sequenced in a study of identical twins. Each CDR3 protein is one row after TCRdb ran MiXCR on the 5' RACE reads. Of approximately 700,000 distinct CDR3 sequences in the sample, 5.5% to 7.5% were seen once. Material: naive T cells sorted from blood. Source of these receptors: a man in his late teens or twenties in good health.

This clonotype was observed many times. This chain uses TRBV20-1 with TRBJ2-3, with 9 nucleotides matching TRBD2. The trim removed 1 base at V and 4 bases at J, leaving 9 bases unmatched. This CDR3 is built from 16 residues. CDR1 DFQATT and CDR2 SNEGSKA come from the germline V gene (reference sequence). This CDR3 is CSARGLAGGPPDTQYF. DNA of the CDR3: TGCAGTGCTAGAGGCTTGGCGGGAGGGCCCCCAGATACGCAGTATTTT.

This rearrangement joins TRBV5-1 to TRBJ2-5, with 8 bases lining up with TRBD1. This CDR3 has 15 residues. Germline-derived CDR1 and CDR2 are SGHRS and YFSETQ. The junction had 8 bases not matched to a gene; V was cut back by 4 bases and J by 3 bases. The CDR3 coding sequence is TGCGCCAGCAGCCAGGGGGCGGGATTAGAAGAGACCCAGTACTTC. Translated, it gives CASSQGAGLEETQYF.

This clonotype occurred a few times. V and J are TRBV20-1 and TRBJ1-4, with D hard to call. V lost 3 bases and J 0 bases, leaving 14 bases between the germline ends. CDR1 and CDR2 (germline): DFQATT, SNEGSKA (reference sequence). The CDR3 sequence is 16 residues long. CDR3 amino acids: CSASGWESSTNEKLFF. CDR3 DNA: TGCAGTGCTAGCGGCTGGGAAAGTTCAACTAATGAAAAACTGTTTTTT.

V usage is TRBV14 and J usage is TRBJ2-5, with D tentatively TRBD1 (6 bases). Germline CDR1 SGHDN, CDR2 FVKESK. Between the trimmed V and J ends, which lost 1 base and 2 bases, there was a span of 17 bases. The CDR3 covers 17 residues. The CDR3: CASSQGQALPSQETQYF. In DNA form, the CDR3 reads TGTGCCAGCAGCCAAGGACAGGCGCTCCCCTCTCAAGAGACCCAGTACTTC.

This clonotype was found a few times. In nucleotides, the CDR3 is TGCGCCAGCAGCCAAGATTCGGGCGGAATGGCCGGGGAGCTGTTTTTT. Its translation: CASSQDSGGMAGELFF. The chain has TRBV4-1 and TRBJ2-2; the D is unclear. Trimming removed 0 bases at V and 6 bases at J, with 14 bases between. This CDR3 is 16 amino acids long. Germline lookup yields CDR1 MGHRA and CDR2 YSYEKL.

This clonotype has only a few counts. This sequence joins TRBV11-2 and TRBJ2-1; no clear D gene. The CDR3 loop spans 16 amino acids. Per the germline V gene, CDR1 is SGHAT and CDR2 is FQNNGV. Trimming pared 1 base from V and 4 bases from J, leaving 14 bases between. The DNA for the CDR3 is TGTGCCAGCAGCTTAGGGGTAGGTAGTTTTTACAATGAGCAGTTCTTC. Translation gives CASSLGVGSFYNEQFF.

The rearrangement links TRBV9 to TRBJ2-1, with TRBD2 matching over 14 bases. Germline loops: CDR1 SGDLS, CDR2 YYNGEE. The CDR3 runs 19 residues. J was trimmed by 0 bases and V by 0 bases; bases with no gene match: 5. DNA for the CDR3: TGTGCCAGCAGCGTAGCTTCCGGGACTAGCGGGAGCTCCTACAATGAGCAGTTCTTC. Residues: CASSVASGTSGSSYNEQFF.

This clonotype was seen repeatedly, ten times or more. The chain uses TRBV7-9 and TRBJ2-7, with 7 bases matching TRBD2. The trim removed 5 bases at V and 0 bases at J, leaving 7 bases unmatched. CDR3 size: 15 residues. CDR1 is SEHNR and CDR2 is FQNEAQ in the germline V gene (reference sequence). CDR3 bases: TGTGCCAGCAGCCAGGGACTATCCAGCTCCTACGAGCAGTACTTC. It yields the protein CASSQGLSSSYEQYF.

This clonotype has a count of ten or more. This chain uses TRBV20-1 with TRBJ1-2; the D is unclear. The CDR3 totals 13 residues. Trimming cost V 3 bases and J 4 bases, with 12 bases left between them. In germline, CDR1 is DFQATT, CDR2 SNEGSKA (reference sequence). For the CDR3, the DNA is TGCAGTGCTAGTTGGTCGCCCCTCTATGGCTACACCTTC. Its protein is CSASWSPLYGYTF.

About this clonotype: A read error may produce the germline difference seen at one junction end. This sequence joins TRBV6-5 and TRBJ2-7; D uncertain. The CDR3 contains 12 residues. Germline loops: CDR1 MNHEY, CDR2 SVGAGI. The CDR3: CASTGPSFEQYF. The CDR3 region has the DNA TGTGCCAGTACCGGGCCCTCCTTCGAGCAGTACTTC.

This clonotype was seen ten or more times. This chain connects TRBV7-2 to TRBJ1-1, with D perhaps matching TRBD1 (6 bases). The CDR3 loop spans 14 amino acids. Between the trimmed V and J ends, which lost 7 bases and 1 base, there was a span of 13 bases. CDR1 is SGHTA, CDR2 FQGNSA, per germline. The CDR3, as DNA: TGTGCCAGCACACAATGGGGGCAGAACACTGAAGCTTTCTTT. It yields the protein CASTQWGQNTEAFF.

The table lists this clonotype with many counts. V and J are TRBV6-1 and TRBJ1-4, with D possibly TRBD1 on 6 matching bases. Trimming left V 11 bases short and J 4 bases short, with 17 bases between. CDR1 is MNHNS, CDR2 SASEGT, per germline. The CDR3 is 14 residues long. Here the CDR3 DNA reads TGTGCCGCGTCACCTGACAGGCATAATGAAAAACTGTTTTTT. Its protein is CAASPDRHNEKLFF.

This clonotype was counted at least ten times. The chain links TRBV27 to TRBJ2-7; D might be TRBD1 or TRBD2, each matching 5 bases. Germline V gene sequence: CDR1 MNHEY, CDR2 SMNVEV (reference sequence). CDR3 length: 14 residues. Trimming took 3 bases from V and 2 from J, leaving 11 bases between them. The CDR3 here is CASSFSGQAYEQYF. The CDR3 nucleotides are TGTGCCAGCAGTTTCTCGGGGCAGGCCTACGAGCAGTACTTC.

This clonotype was counted many times. The rearrangement uses TRBV29-1 and TRBJ1-2; TRBD1 matches 9 bases. Germline CDR1 is SQVTM and CDR2 is ANQGSEA. The junction had 7 bases not matched to a gene; V was cut back by 3 bases and J by 2 bases. The CDR3 extends over 15 amino acids. The CDR3 spells CSVDLGQGINYGYTF. The CDR3 DNA is TGCAGCGTTGACCTAGGACAGGGGATAAACTATGGCTACACCTTC.

Many counts were recorded for this clonotype. V usage is TRBV20-1 and J usage is TRBJ1-5; 7 nucleotides align to TRBD1. The CDR3 is 14 amino acids. Trimming removed 4 bases from V and 3 bases from J; junction bases left unmatched: 6. The germline V gene encodes CDR1 DFQATT and CDR2 SNEGSKA (reference sequence). The CDR3 bases are TGCAGTGCTAACAGGGGTAGGCTCAATCAGCCCCAGCATTTT. Its translation is CSANRGRLNQPQHF.

V is TRBV6-2 or TRBV6-3 and J is TRBJ2-3, with 8 bases identical to TRBD1. The V gene's germline CDR1 is MNHEY and CDR2 SVGEGT. CDR3 length equals 17 residues. V shed 1 base, J shed 0 bases, and the junction held 6 bases outside the gene matches. The CDR3 sequence: CASSYWTGRVSTDTQYF. CDR3 sequence (DNA): TGTGCCAGCAGTTACTGGACAGGGAGAGTGAGCACAGATACGCAGTATTTT.

The CDR3 sequence is CASTLRDRRETQYF. CDR3 sequence (DNA): TGTGCCAGCACCCTCCGGGACAGGAGAGAGACCCAGTACTTC. The chain is built from TRBV28 and TRBJ2-5; 8 bases fit TRBD1. CDR1 and CDR2 from the germline V gene are MDHEN and SYDVKM. V was pared by 7 bases and J by 4 bases, with 8 bases of the junction left unmatched. CDR3 length equals 14 residues.

This clonotype turned up a few times. The chain joins TRBV12-3 or TRBV12-4 to TRBJ1-1, with 9 bases matching TRBD1. The CDR3 has 14 amino acids. Trimming took 8 bases from V and 5 from J; bases not matched to a gene: 9. The CDR3 protein is CASLTGGAWTEAFF. The DNA of the CDR3 is TGTGCCAGCTTAACAGGGGGCGCTTGGACTGAAGCTTTCTTT.

Of note for this clonotype: One base away lies a much larger clone, so this may be a sequencing read error. The rearrangement links TRBV11-1 to TRBJ2-1; 7 bases match TRBD2. This CDR3 is 17 amino acids long. Per germline, CDR1 SGHAT and CDR2 FQDESV (reference sequence). CDR3 sequence (DNA): TGTGCCAGCAGCGGTCGGGCGGGAGTTCGGTCCTACAATGGGCAGTTCTTC. This codes for CASSGRAGVRSYNGQFF. The full variable domain, rest sourced from reference TRBV11-1 and TRBJ2-1, is EAEVAQSPRYKITEKSQAVAFWCDPISGHATLYWYRQILGQGPELLVQFQDESVVDDSQLPKDRFSAERLKGVDSTLKIQPAELGDSAMYLCASSGRAGVRSYNGQFFGPGTRLTVL.

This clonotype was counted between two and nine times. The CDR3 DNA reads TGTGCCAGCAGCTCTCGACAGTCTGGAAACACCATATATTTT. Its protein is CASSSRQSGNTIYF. V gene TRBV11-2 combines with J gene TRBJ1-3; possible D gene TRBD1, 5 bases. CDR3 length equals 14 residues. The germline CDR1 and CDR2 sequences are SGHAT and FQNNGV. V was trimmed by 4 bases and J by 1 base, leaving 8 bases between them. The full variable domain, in which reference TRBV11-2 and TRBJ1-3 provide the parts outside the CDR3, is EAGVAQSPRYKIIEKRQSVAFWCNPISGHATLYWYQQILGQGPKLLIQFQNNGVVDDSQLPKDRFSAERLKGVDSTLKIQPAKLEDSAVYLCASSSRQSGNTIYFGEGSWLTVV.

The CDR3 bases are TGCGCCAGCAGCCAAGCTGGGGTCTCAGGGTACCGGTCACCCCTCCACTTT. This encodes CASSQAGVSGYRSPLHF. J is TRBJ1-6 and V is TRBV4-1; perhaps TRBD1 as D (5 bases). With 1 base removed from V and 10 bases from J, the gap between germline ends came to 20 bases. This CDR3 region has 17 residues. The germline V gene encodes CDR1 MGHRA and CDR2 YSYEKL.

A few counts support this clonotype. This chain joins TRBV11-1 and TRBJ2-1, with 13 bases aligning to TRBD2. The germline V gene encodes CDR1 SGHAT and CDR2 FQDESV (reference sequence). The V segment lost 2 bases and the J segment 4 bases; nucleotides outside the gene matches: 8. The CDR3 is 18 amino acids. The chain's CDR3 is CASSLPTSGRALYNEQFF. CDR3 sequence (DNA): TGTGCCAGCAGCTTACCTACTAGCGGGAGGGCCCTGTACAATGAGCAGTTCTTC.

This rearrangement joins TRBV14 to TRBJ2-1; possibly TRBD1 or TRBD2 for D (5 bases each). The germline CDR1 and CDR2 sequences are SGHDN and FVKESK. The CDR3 spans 16 residues. Trimming pared 4 bases from V and 3 bases from J, leaving 16 bases between. The CDR3 coding sequence is TGTGCCAGCAGCCTTATCTCGGGGACGCTCTACAATGAGCAGTTCTTC. Translating gives CASSLISGTLYNEQFF.

The sample holds a few counts of this clonotype. The V call is TRBV18, the J call TRBJ1-1; 7 bases fit TRBD1. The V segment lost 5 bases and the J segment 1 base; nucleotides outside the gene matches: 7. The length of the CDR3 is 15 residues. Germline V gene lookup returns CDR1 KGHSH and CDR2 LQKENI. Here the CDR3 DNA reads TGTGCCAGCTCATTGAGACAGGGAGAGAACACTGAAGCTTTCTTT. This translates into CASSLRQGENTEAFF.

This clonotype was recorded many times. The V call is TRBV15, the J call TRBJ2-7, with TRBD2 as a possible D gene (6 bases). Germline V CDR1 and CDR2: LNHNV, YYDKDF (reference sequence). V lost 4 bases and J lost 4, with 20 bases in between. The CDR3 loop spans 16 amino acids. Here the CDR3 DNA reads TGTGCCACCAGCATAATCCCGGGGACTCGACTTTACGAGCAGTACTTC. It codes for CATSIIPGTRLYEQYF.

This clonotype was detected a few times. The V and J genes are TRBV7-8 and TRBJ2-3; D gene uncertain. Trimming removed 5 bases from V and 2 bases from J, with 11 bases in between. The CDR3 is 14 residues long. Germline CDR1 SGHVS, CDR2 FQNEAQ. The CDR3 DNA sequence: TGTGCCAGCAGCATCGCTTCTACCACAGATACGCAGTATTTT. Amino acid sequence: CASSIASTTDTQYF.

This clonotype was found a few times. The chain is built from TRBV3-1 and TRBJ1-3; D gene ambiguous. Germline assignment: CDR1 LGHDT and CDR2 YNNKEL (reference sequence). The CDR3 consists of 15 residues. V was cut by 6 bases and J by 0 bases, with 12 bases left in between. CDR3: CASSSELRSGNTIYF. The CDR3 nucleotides are TGTGCCAGCAGTTCCGAACTCCGCTCTGGAAACACCATATATTTT.

This clonotype was observed at least ten times. The chain combines TRBV7-9 with TRBJ2-5; possibly TRBD2 for D (5 bases). Trimming took 5 bases from V and 2 from J, leaving 15 bases between them. Germline V lookup: CDR1 SEHNR, CDR2 FQNEAQ (reference sequence). The length of the CDR3 is 15 residues. The CDR3 coding sequence is TGTGCCAGCAGCCGCGTTAAGGGCGGGCAAGAGACCCAGTACTTC. Residues: CASSRVKGGQETQYF. The full variable domain, with the rest looked up from reference TRBV7-9 and TRBJ2-5, is DTGVSQNPRHKITKRGQNVTFRCDPISEHNRLYWYRQTLGQGPEFLTYFQNEAQLEKSRLLSDRFSAERPKGSFSTLEIQRTEQGDSAMYLCASSRVKGGQETQYFGPGTRLLVL.

This clonotype was counted many times. This chain joins TRBV18 and TRBJ2-7; D gene uncertain. The V end lost 3 bases, the J end lost 4 bases, and 7 bases lay between the germline ends. The CDR3 has 12 amino acids. Germline loops: CDR1 KGHSH, CDR2 LQKENI. Here the CDR3 DNA reads TGTGCCAGCTCACCCGGCGGATACGAGCAGTACGTC. Its protein product is CASSPGGYEQYV.